Given below is one T cell receptor beta chain in context. Other DNA sequences from this sample encode an identical CDR3 as well. These data are taken from a study of shared clonotypes between healthy human individuals. Assay used: immunoSEQ multiplex PCR; TCRdb lists only in-frame clones, some missing. Here the sample spans about 2.1 million clones, 90% to 95% being singletons. Naive CD8 cells comprised CD45RO-negative, CCR7-positively selected cells, excluding terminally differentiated effector memory CD45RA+ cells. Trimming at V came to 5 bases and at J to 5 bases, leaving 8 bases not matched to a gene. The V gene's germline CDR1 is MNHEY and CDR2 SMNVEV (reference sequence). CDR3 length: 14 amino acids.

The TCR was taken from a man in his late teens or twenties in good health. Some clones in this sample may be carry-over from other donors' samples. The chain uses TRBV27 and TRBJ1-1; 7 bases align to TRBD1. Source material: naive CD8+ T cells from PBMCs. CDR3 nucleotide sequence: TGTGCCAGCAGTCCAAGACAGGGTGGGACTGAAGCTTTCTTT. This translates into CASSPRQGGTEAFF.